The entry below describes one T cell receptor (beta chain). This record belongs to a study of cytomegalovirus exposure and HLA in healthy donors. Researchers ran the PCR with 60 Vbeta and 13 Jbeta primers. Sequencing used immunoSEQ multiplex PCR; TCRdb keeps in-frame clones, though not all of them. The sample includes 95,000 to 110,000 clones, around 76% of them seen just once. Germline V CDR1 and CDR2: SGHTA, FQGTGA. The CDR3 totals 14 residues. V was pared by 0 bases and J by 7 bases, with 5 bases of the junction left unmatched. The TCR was taken from a young man in good health and CMV-seropositive. The specimen sequenced was PBMCs. The V and J genes are TRBV7-3 and TRBJ2-7, with 8 bases that match TRBD2. Here the CDR3 reads CASSLTVTSGEQYF. The CDR3 bases are TGTGCCAGCAGCTTAACAGTTACTAGCGGTGAGCAGTACTTC.